These T cell receptor beta chains were read from a single sample in a study of cytomegalovirus exposure and HLA in healthy donors. This table comes from immunoSEQ multiplex PCR, and its TCRdb copy is limited to in-frame clones, with some not included. The sample records around 300,000 clones, 80% to 90% being singletons. Sequencing was carried out using PBMCs. These receptors all stem from a young woman in good health and CMV-seronegative. Each CDR3 is given with its conserved first and last residue. Each record gives: D gene, J gene, V gene, clone size, CDR3 DNA, CDR3 protein. A D gene is named only where the DNA matches it firmly. Clone size, where shown, is once, few, many, or a class for clones that have expanded.

TRBD1 TRBJ1-3 TRBV5-4 . TGTGCCAGCAGCTTTGACAGGGGACACGGAAACACCATATATTTT CASSFDRGHGNTIYF
TRBD2 TRBJ2-3 TRBV7-2 . TGTGCCAGCAGCCCCCGGACTAGCGGCACAGATACGCAGTATTTT CASSPRTSGTDTQYF
TRBD1 TRBJ1-2 TRBV7-3 . TGTGCCAGCAGCTTAAACCCGGGACAGAACATCGGCTACACCTTC CASSLNPGQNIGYTF
TRBD1 TRBJ2-7 TRBV14 . TGTGCCAGCAGCCAGGCCGGGACAGAGAGCTACGAGCAGTACTTC CASSQAGTESYEQYF
TRBD1 TRBJ2-7 TRBV19 . TGTGCCAGTAGTTCCGGGACAGCCTACGAGCAGTACTTC CASSSGTAYEQYF
. TRBJ2-3 TRBV9 . TGTGCCAGCAGCGTATTAACTAGTGGCACAGATACGCAGTATTTT CASSVLTSGTDTQYF
. TRBJ2-1 TRBV19 . TGTGCCAGTAAGTCTCCTTTCGGGATGTACAATGAGCAGTTCTTC CASKSPFGMYNEQFF
. TRBJ1-3 TRBV4-1 . TGCGCCAGCAGCCTGGGGGCGTCAGGGGTGGACTCTGGAAACACCATATATTTT CASSLGASGVDSGNTIYF
. TRBJ2-7 TRBV4-1 once TGCGCCAGCAGCCAAGATTTTACGGCAGCGGGCCTAACCTACGAGCAGTACTTC CASSQDFTAAGLTYEQYF
TRBD2 TRBJ2-7 TRBV18 . TGTGCCAGCTCACCCTTGGGCGGGAGAGTTGGCTACGAGCAGTACTTC CASSPLGGRVGYEQYF
TRBD2 TRBJ2-7 TRBV4-3 . TGCGCCAGCAGCCCGGGACTAGCGGGAGGCTACGAGCAGTACTTC CASSPGLAGGYEQYF
. TRBJ2-5 TRBV30 . TGTGCCTTTTCGTCGGGGAGTCGTGAGACCCAGTACTTC CAFSSGSRETQYF
TRBD2 TRBJ2-1 TRBV6-5 once TGTGCCAGCAGTTATTTGGTGACTAGCGGGTACAATGAGCAGTTCTTC CASSYLVTSGYNEQFF
TRBD1 TRBJ2-1 TRBV29-1 . TGCAGCGCTCCCCCGGGACAGGGGGACAATGAGCAGTTCTTC CSAPPGQGDNEQFF
. TRBJ2-3 TRBV7-3 . TGTGCCAGCAGCCCCGGCGGAGCTTCTACGCAGTATTTT CASSPGGASTQYF
. TRBJ1-6 TRBV5-4 . TGTGCCAGCAGCTTGGCGGGGAGGTATGGTTCACCCCTCCACTTT CASSLAGRYGSPLHF
. TRBJ1-2 TRBV19 few TGTGCCAGTAGCACTCCGGGAGAGGGCGGCTATGGCTACACCTTC CASSTPGEGGYGYTF
TRBD1 TRBJ2-1 TRBV23-1 . TGCGCCAGCAGCCCCAGGGGGCAGGACTACAATGAGCAGTTCTTC CASSPRGQDYNEQFF
TRBD1 TRBJ2-3 TRBV13 . TGTGCCAGCAGCCAGACAGGGGCAGATACGCAGTATTTT CASSQTGADTQYF
TRBD1 TRBJ1-1 TRBV7-9 . TGTGCCAGCAGCTCCAGGGGGCAGAACACTGAAGCTTTCTTT CASSSRGQNTEAFF
. TRBJ2-1 TRBV25-1 . TGTGCCAGCAGTGAAACGGGGGGCGTATACAATGAGCAGTTCTTC CASSETGGVYNEQFF
TRBD2 TRBJ2-1 TRBV5-1 . TGCGCCAGCAGCTTCTGGACAGGGGGACTAGCGGGAGTGAGCAATGAGCAGTTCTTC CASSFWTGGLAGVSNEQFF
. TRBJ2-7 TRBV6-5 . TGTGCCAGCAGCCCCGTCGGGGAACCCAGCGAGCAGTACTTC CASSPVGEPSEQYF
TRBD2 TRBJ2-5 TRBV25-1 . TGTGCCAGCAGTTACACTAGCGTTTTCCAAGAGACCCAGTACTTC CASSYTSVFQETQYF
TRBD2 TRBJ2-1 TRBV7-8 few TGTGCCAGCAGCTTAAGGTTTGGTAGCGGGAATAATGAGCAGTTCTTC CASSLRFGSGNNEQFF
. TRBJ1-1 TRBV28 once TGTGCCAGCAGTGGACCCAGGGGCACTGAAGCTTTCTTT CASSGPRGTEAFF
. TRBJ2-2 TRBV5-8 . TGTGCCAGCAGCTTCGCCTACCAGGGGAACGGGGAGCTGTTTTTT CASSFAYQGNGELFF
. TRBJ1-1 TRBV6-5 . TGTGCCAGCAGTTCCCCGCAAGGAGCTAACACTGAAGCTTTCTTT CASSSPQGANTEAFF
. TRBJ1-2 TRBV28 . TGTGCCAGCAGTTCCTACTTTCTCTTCGACAGATCTAACTATGGCTACACCTTC CASSSYFLFDRSNYGYTF
. TRBJ1-1 TRBV30 . TGTGCCTGGAGTAAGTCTACAGGCAACACTGAAGCTTTCTTT CAWSKSTGNTEAFF
TRBD2 TRBJ2-7 TRBV27 . TGTGCCAGCTCCCCCCCGGGAGGGTCCTACGAGCAGTACTTC CASSPPGGSYEQYF
. TRBJ2-3 TRBV4-2 . TGTGCCAGCAGCCAAGCTGCGTCCACAGATACGCAGTATTTT CASSQAASTDTQYF
TRBD2 TRBJ2-5 TRBV14 once TGTGCCAGCAGCCCTCGGGGAGCGGGGAACCAAGAGACCCAGTACTTC CASSPRGAGNQETQYF
TRBD1 TRBJ2-7 TRBV28 once TGTGCCAGCAGCTATTCCGGGGACAGGGGAAGCTCCTACGAGCAGTACTTC CASSYSGDRGSSYEQYF
. TRBJ1-2 TRBV5-1 few TGCGCCAGCAGCTTTAATTGGCCCTATGGCTACACCTTC CASSFNWPYGYTF
TRBD1 TRBJ2-7 TRBV28 . TGTGCCAGCAGTTTGACAGGGCTCACCTACGAGCAGTACTTC CASSLTGLTYEQYF
. TRBJ1-1 TRBV5-1 . TGCGCCAGCAGCTTGGTACAGGGCCCTAACACTGAAGCTTTCTTT CASSLVQGPNTEAFF
TRBD1 TRBJ2-1 TRBV18 many TGTGCCAGCTCACCGGGACAGGGGGCCAATGAGCAGTTCTTC CASSPGQGANEQFF
TRBD1 TRBJ1-5 TRBV6-1 . TGTGCCAGCAGACCGGGACAGAATAGCAATCAGCCCCAGCATTTT CASRPGQNSNQPQHF
TRBD1 TRBJ1-2 TRBV30 . TGTGCCTGGAGTCAGGGGGCCTCTCTCTATGGCTACACCTTC CAWSQGASLYGYTF
TRBD1 TRBJ1-4 TRBV28 once TGTGCCAGCACCCCCACAGGGGATAGGGATGAAAAACTGTTTTTT CASTPTGDRDEKLFF
. TRBJ1-5 TRBV6-5 . TGTGCCAGCAGTTACTCAGCAGGGTATGGGGATCAGCCCCAGCATTTT CASSYSAGYGDQPQHF
TRBD2 TRBJ2-7 TRBV9 . TGTGCCAGCAGCGTAGGGGGGACTAGCGCGTACGAGCAGTACTTC CASSVGGTSAYEQYF
. TRBJ1-1 TRBV29-1 . TGCAGCGCTCGGGAATTTGTGGAGAACACTGAAGCTTTCTTT CSAREFVENTEAFF
. TRBJ1-4 TRBV18 . TGTGCCAGCTCACCATCCCAGGGTTTTGAAAAACTGTTTTTT CASSPSQGFEKLFF
. TRBJ2-7 TRBV5-4 . TGTGCCAGCAGCTCAGGTCTTAGCTCCTACGAGCAGTACTTC CASSSGLSSYEQYF
. TRBJ2-3 TRBV6-1 . TGTGCCAGCAGTGAAGGGGCGACTAGTATAAGCACAGATACGCAGTATTTT CASSEGATSISTDTQYF
. TRBJ1-3 TRBV27 . TGTGCCAGCAGTCGCGACCCCCAGGCCGGATACACCATATATTTT CASSRDPQAGYTIYF
. TRBJ2-7 TRBV19 . TGTGCCAGTGCAACAGGGCTGGATTACGAGCAGTACTTC CASATGLDYEQYF
. TRBJ2-6 TRBV7-2 . TGTGCCAGCAGCTTTACTAGCTCTGGGGCCAACGTCCTGACTTTC CASSFTSSGANVLTF
TRBD2 TRBJ2-7 TRBV4-1 . TGCGCCAGCAGCCAGCAGACCGGTAGCGGGAGGAACTCCTACGAGCAGTACTTC CASSQQTGSGRNSYEQYF